The 24 T cell receptor beta chains presented below share a single source sample, sequenced in a study of beta chain features in type 1 diabetes. Sequencing targeted expressed TCRB transcripts, as all isolated RNA had been reverse transcribed. Clones were sequenced by immunoSEQ multiplex PCR, and TCRdb holds only the in-frame ones, with some missing. This sample has 200,000 to 250,000 clones, with approximately 14% found just once. The sequencing sample was made of naive CD4+ T cells from blood. Receptors originate from a woman in her thirties or forties in good health.

V and J are TRBV9 and TRBJ1-1; a weak D match, TRBD1 (6 bases). V was pared by 0 bases and J by 0 bases, with 9 bases between. The germline V gene encodes CDR1 SGDLS and CDR2 YYNGEE. CDR3 length equals 15 residues. The DNA for the CDR3 is TGTGCCAGCAGCGTAGGGACAGCGATGAACACTGAAGCTTTCTTT. This gives the protein CASSVGTAMNTEAFF. Looking up the rest from reference TRBV9 and TRBJ1-1 gives the full variable domain: DSGVTQTPKHLITATGQRVTLRCSPRSGDLSVYWYQQSLDQGLQFLIQYYNGEERAKGNILERFSAQQFPDLHSELNLSSLELGDSALYFCASSVGTAMNTEAFFGQGTRLTVV.

This clone was picked up a small number of times. V usage is TRBV7-9 and J usage is TRBJ2-1, with TRBD1 identical over 11 bases. There are 15 residues in the CDR3. CDR1 and CDR2 from the germline V gene are SEHNR and FQNEAQ (reference sequence). The V gene end was trimmed by 3 bases and the J gene end by 7 bases; junction bases not matched to a gene: 5. As DNA, the CDR3 is TGTGCCAGCAGCTTCGGGACAGGGGGTTGGAATGAGCAGTTCTTC. This codes for CASSFGTGGWNEQFF.

This chain joins TRBV19 and TRBJ1-1; D is uncertain. The CDR3 totals 13 residues. V was cut by 6 bases and J by 5 bases, with 13 bases left in between. CDR1 is LNHDA and CDR2 is SQIVND in the germline V gene (reference sequence). This chain's CDR3 is CASRGVQGTEAFF. In DNA, the CDR3 is TGTGCCAGTAGGGGAGTACAAGGAACTGAAGCTTTCTTT.

This clone came up a few times. The genes are TRBV6-5 and TRBJ2-3; the match to TRBD2 covers 12 bases. The CDR3 loop spans 15 amino acids. J lost 5 bases, V lost 4 bases, and 4 bases had no gene match. From germline, CDR1 is MNHEY and CDR2 SVGAGI. The CDR3 loop reads CASSSGLAGIDTQYF. The CDR3 DNA is TGTGCCAGCAGTTCCGGACTAGCGGGGATAGATACGCAGTATTTT.

This clone was seen a handful of times. The V gene is TRBV5-1, the J gene TRBJ1-1; perhaps TRBD1 as D (6 bases). Trimming took 3 bases from V and 8 from J, leaving 14 bases between them. This CDR3 is 13 amino acids long. Germline CDR1 is SGHRS and CDR2 is YFSETQ. The CDR3 bases are TGCGCCAGCAGCTCCGGGACAAGCCTCGAAGCTTTCTTT. As protein: CASSSGTSLEAFF.

This clone was seen a few times. J is TRBJ2-7 and V is TRBV5-1; TRBD2 aligns across 9 bases. The CDR3 consists of 15 residues. V dropped 5 bases and J dropped 1; count of bases not matched to a gene: 7. Germline CDR1 and CDR2: SGHRS and YFSETQ. The CDR3 reads CASRVAGVLSYEQYF. The DNA of the CDR3 is TGCGCCAGCAGAGTAGCGGGGGTATTGTCCTACGAGCAGTACTTC.

This clone turned up a few times. The rearrangement uses TRBV6-5 and TRBJ2-7; 11 bases align to TRBD2. The CDR3 totals 14 residues. J gave up 7 bases and V 0 bases, and 2 bases lay outside the gene matches. The germline V gene has CDR1 MNHEY and CDR2 SVGAGI. DNA of the CDR3: TGTGCCAGCAGTTACTCTTGGACTAGCGGGGAGCAGTACTTC. This translates into CASSYSWTSGEQYF.

This clone was observed a few times. This chain links TRBV27 with TRBJ1-2; D is possibly TRBD1 (5 bases). Trimming removed 6 bases at V and 5 bases at J, with 22 bases between. This CDR3 is built from 16 residues. Germline V gene data show CDR1 as MNHEY and CDR2 as SMNVEV (reference sequence). This CDR3 reads CASSSLSAPGRYGYTF. The CDR3 coding sequence is TGTGCCAGCAGCTCCTTATCGGCGCCAGGGCGGTATGGCTACACCTTC.

This clone has a handful of counts. This chain uses TRBV7-9 with TRBJ2-1; TRBD1 matches at 7 bases. The germline gives CDR1 SEHNR, CDR2 FQNEAQ (reference sequence). V lost 5 bases to trimming and J lost 6 bases; unmatched junction nucleotides: 13. The CDR3 runs to 16 residues. The DNA of the CDR3 is TGTGCCAGCAGCCCCACCCCGACAGGGTTCCGCAATGAGCAGTTCTTC. It encodes CASSPTPTGFRNEQFF.

This clone was seen a handful of times. This sequence joins TRBV2 and TRBJ1-1, with D possibly matching TRBD1 (5 bases). Trimming cost V 6 bases and J 4 bases, with 9 bases left between them. This CDR3 comprises 12 residues. Germline V gives CDR1 SNHLY, CDR2 FYNNEI. CDR3 coding DNA: TGTGCCAGCAGGGGGCTCGCCACTGAAGCTTTCTTT. This gives the protein CASRGLATEAFF.

This clone was seen a few times. The chain couples TRBV5-1 to TRBJ2-3; 8 bases align to TRBD1. Germline V gives CDR1 SGHRS, CDR2 YFSETQ. The CDR3 is 17 residues long. The junction had 8 bases not matched to a gene; V was cut back by 0 bases and J by 2 bases. In nucleotides, the CDR3 is TGCGCCAGCAGCTTGGGAAGGGACAGGTATTCCACAGATACGCAGTATTTT. This codes for CASSLGRDRYSTDTQYF.

This clone was counted a few times. The CDR3 DNA follows: TGTGCCACCAGCAGAGATTTGGCGGCCCTTTCGAACACCATATATTTT. This encodes CATSRDLAALSNTIYF. The V and J genes are TRBV15 and TRBJ1-3, with D unresolved. V was cut by 0 bases and J by 7 bases, with 16 bases left in between. CDR1 is LNHNV, CDR2 YYDKDF, per germline (reference sequence). The CDR3 is made up of 16 amino acids.

This clone has just a few counts. The chain links TRBV5-5 to TRBJ2-3; 10 bases map to TRBD2. Germline V lookup: CDR1 SGHKS, CDR2 YYEKEE (reference sequence). The CDR3 has 15 residues. V shed 4 bases, J shed 6 bases, and the junction held 8 bases outside the gene matches. CDR3 in DNA: TGTGCCAGCAGCCCGTCAGCGGGGGGGCGGGATACGCAGTATTTT. Amino acids: CASSPSAGGRDTQYF.

This chain uses TRBV18 with TRBJ1-1; D is undetermined. V lost 3 bases to trimming and J lost 1 base, with 6 bases between them. The germline gives CDR1 KGHSH, CDR2 LQKENI. The CDR3 is 13 amino acids. CDR3 sequence reads: CASSPAGNTEAFF. The CDR3 DNA reads TGTGCCAGCTCACCGGCAGGGAACACTGAAGCTTTCTTT.

In its sample, this clone was seen a few times. The chain employs TRBV7-2 and TRBJ1-4; 10 bases map to TRBD1. CDR1 and CDR2 from the germline V gene are SGHTA and FQGNSA. This CDR3 is 15 amino acids long. The junction had 12 bases not matched to a gene; V was cut back by 6 bases and J by 11 bases. The CDR3 region has the DNA TGTGCCAGCAGACAAACGAACGGACAGGGGGAGAAACTGTTTTTT. It encodes CASRQTNGQGEKLFF.

A few counts support this clone. The rearrangement links TRBV9 to TRBJ2-3, with 7 bases matching TRBD1. Germline V gene lookup returns CDR1 SGDLS and CDR2 YYNGEE. The CDR3 extends over 16 amino acids. V lost 3 bases, J lost 0 bases, and 7 bases stayed unmatched. Here the CDR3 reads CASSGQGTASTDTQYF. The CDR3 nucleotides are TGTGCCAGCAGCGGACAAGGGACAGCGAGCACAGATACGCAGTATTTT.

This clone was observed a few times. The CDR3 sequence: CASSQDTARGAGEQYF. CDR3 sequence (DNA): TGCGCCAGCAGCCAAGATACAGCGCGGGGGGCCGGGGAGCAGTACTTC. This chain uses TRBV4-3 with TRBJ2-7; 8 bases align to TRBD2. This CDR3 contains 16 residues. The V gene's germline CDR1 is LGHNA and CDR2 YSLEER. V gave up 0 bases and J gave up 7 bases; unmatched junction bases: 11.

This clone was seen a handful of times. The V gene is TRBV5-4, the J gene TRBJ2-7; no definite D call. V lost 4 bases to trimming and J lost 5 bases, with 16 bases between them. Germline V lookup: CDR1 SGHNT, CDR2 YYREEE (reference sequence). The length of the CDR3 is 14 residues. CDR3 region: CASSLSGNLHEQYF. The CDR3, as DNA: TGTGCCAGCAGCCTGTCCGGTAACTTGCACGAGCAGTACTTC.

This clone showed up just a few times. This chain connects TRBV18 to TRBJ2-7, with D tentatively TRBD1 (6 bases). Germline V CDR1 and CDR2: KGHSH, LQKENI. V lost 3 bases to trimming and J lost 4 bases, with 10 bases between them. The CDR3 has 13 residues. The CDR3 DNA reads as TGTGCCAGCTCACCCGGACAGCAATACGAGCAGTACTTC. This gives the protein CASSPGQQYEQYF.

This clone was counted between two and nine times. This rearrangement joins TRBV19 to TRBJ2-5; D possibly corresponds to TRBD1 (6 bases). CDR1 and CDR2 from the germline V gene are LNHDA and SQIVND (reference sequence). The CDR3 spans 14 residues. V lost 6 bases and J lost 2, with 13 bases in between. In nucleotides, the CDR3 is TGTGCCAGTAGACTCACCGGGACACAAGAGACCCAGTACTTC. This codes for CASRLTGTQETQYF.

As concerns this clone: Distinct nucleotide sequences in the sample also encode this CDR3. The chain recombines TRBV29-1 with TRBJ2-5, with a tentative D call TRBD1 (6 bases). The germline CDR1 and CDR2 sequences are SQVTM and ANQGSEA. V shed 7 bases and J shed 5 bases, with 14 bases lying between them. The length of the CDR3 is 12 residues. The CDR3 reads CSADTGWETQYF. CDR3 DNA: TGCAGCGCCGACACAGGGTGGGAGACCCAGTACTTC.

This clone was found a few times. CDR3 nucleotides: TGCGCCAGCAGCTTGGAACCCAACAGGGCAACTAATGAAAAACTGTTTTTT. This codes for CASSLEPNRATNEKLFF. The genes are TRBV5-1 and TRBJ1-4, with D possibly being TRBD1 (6 bases). V shed 0 bases and J shed 0 bases, with 12 bases lying between them. The V gene's germline CDR1 is SGHRS and CDR2 YFSETQ. This CDR3 region has 17 residues.

The rearrangement joins TRBV6-5 to TRBJ2-3, with 7 bases lining up with TRBD1. This CDR3 contains 15 residues. CDR1 MNHEY and CDR2 SVGAGI come from the germline V gene. V lost 5 bases and J lost 3; bases outside the gene matches: 8. The CDR3, as DNA: TGTGCCAGCAGTCGTACAGGGGCCGGGACAGATACGCAGTATTTT. This sequence encodes CASSRTGAGTDTQYF.

This clone was detected only a few times. The rearrangement joins TRBV14 to TRBJ1-3; 8 bases are a match to TRBD1. With V trimmed by 1 base and J by 8 bases, 7 bases remained unmatched. Per the germline V gene, CDR1 is SGHDN and CDR2 is FVKESK. The CDR3 extends over 15 amino acids. The DNA of the CDR3 is TGTGCCAGCAGCCAAGCATGGACAGGGCCGGACACCATATATTTT. It encodes CASSQAWTGPDTIYF.